This T cell receptor beta chain was observed in a study of early stage breast cancer tumors. Broader study findings: Tumor and normal breast were distinguished via blood comparison in about 90% of the 16 patients. Compared with adjacent normal breast tissue, tumors showed roughly 2.5-fold greater T cell density and higher clonality. Enriched TCRB sequences shared across patients were mostly commonly generated sequences.

Trimming took 2 bases from V and 4 from J; bases not matched to a gene: 9. Germline CDR1 is SGDLS and CDR2 is YYNGEE. This CDR3 region has 19 residues. Profiling relied on immunoSEQ multiplex PCR, and the TCRdb table lists in-frame clones only, not all of them. The sample yields over 15,000 clones, 83% seen once. On this clone: Its specificity is not known.

V and J are TRBV9 and TRBJ2-6, with 13 bases fitting TRBD2. Sequencing was carried out using blood. The source is a person between 65 and 79 years old with breast cancer. The CDR3 sequence is CASSVGLLAGGLGANVLTF. DNA of the CDR3: TGTGCCAGCAGCGTGGGTCTACTAGCGGGGGGGCTAGGGGCCAACGTCCTGACTTTC. The full variable domain, in which reference TRBV9 and TRBJ2-6 provide the parts outside the CDR3, is DSGVTQTPKHLITATGQRVTLRCSPRSGDLSVYWYQQSLDQGLQFLIQYYNGEERAKGNILERFSAQQFPDLHSELNLSSLELGDSALYFCASSVGLLAGGLGANVLTFGAGSRLTVL.